The clone carrying this TCR beta chain has only one observation. No antigen is known for it. The CDR3 has 15 amino acids. Germline lookup yields CDR1 SGHRS and CDR2 YFSETQ. Trimming took 3 bases from V and 8 from J; bases not matched to a gene: 13. This specimen comes from a study of cytomegalovirus exposure and HLA in healthy donors. Study-wide findings and caveats: Testing in vitro showed a few CMV-associated chains specific for CMV antigens.

With 60 Vbeta and 13 Jbeta primers, the PCR was carried out. Libraries were prepared by immunoSEQ multiplex PCR; TCRdb keeps only in-frame clonotypes and omits some of them. Here the sample spans approximately 180,000 clones, 70% to 85% being singletons. Sequenced sample: PBMCs. The receptor's source is a woman aged 60-75 years in good health and CMV-seropositive. This chain links TRBV5-1 with TRBJ1-2; 7 bases fit TRBD1. The CDR3 DNA follows: TGCGCCAGCAGCTCGGGCGACAGGGACGAAGGGGGCTACACCTTC. Amino acid sequence: CASSSGDRDEGGYTF.